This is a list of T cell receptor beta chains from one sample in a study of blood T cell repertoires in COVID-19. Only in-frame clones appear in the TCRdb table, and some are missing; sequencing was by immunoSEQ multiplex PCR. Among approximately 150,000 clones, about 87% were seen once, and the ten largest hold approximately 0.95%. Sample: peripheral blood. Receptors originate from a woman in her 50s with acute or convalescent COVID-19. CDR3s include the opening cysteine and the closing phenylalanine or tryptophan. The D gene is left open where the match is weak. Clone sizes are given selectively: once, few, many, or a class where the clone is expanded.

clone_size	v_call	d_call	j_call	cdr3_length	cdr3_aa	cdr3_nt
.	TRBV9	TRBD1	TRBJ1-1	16	CASSASGTGKFTEAFF	TGTGCCAGCAGCGCGTCCGGGACAGGGAAATTCACTGAAGCTTTCTTT
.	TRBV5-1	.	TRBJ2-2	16	CASSLAVQAGTGELFF	TGCGCCAGCAGCTTGGCGGTCCAGGCGGGCACCGGGGAGCTGTTTTTT
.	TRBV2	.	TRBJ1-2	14	CASSEGGHGYGYTF	TGTGCCAGCAGTGAAGGGGGACACGGCTATGGCTACACCTTC
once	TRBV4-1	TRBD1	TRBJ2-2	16	CASSQEGQGATGELFF	TGCGCCAGCAGCCAAGAGGGACAGGGGGCCACCGGGGAGCTGTTTTTT
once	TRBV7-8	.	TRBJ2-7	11	CASSPTEEQYF	TGTGCCAGCAGCCCGACGGAGGAGCAGTACTTC
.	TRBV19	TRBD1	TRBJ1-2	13	CASSMDRVYGYTF	TGTGCCAGTAGTATGGACAGGGTCTATGGCTACACCTTC
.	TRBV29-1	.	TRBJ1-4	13	CSVDTGSNEKLFF	TGCAGCGTTGACACAGGCAGTAATGAAAAACTGTTTTTT
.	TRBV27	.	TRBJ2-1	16	CASSLSLVPRINEQFF	TGTGCCAGCAGTTTATCACTAGTGCCAAGAATCAATGAGCAGTTCTTC
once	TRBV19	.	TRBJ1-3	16	CASSLRRDTSGNTIYF	TGTGCCAGTAGTCTTCGTCGGGACACCTCTGGAAACACCATATATTTT
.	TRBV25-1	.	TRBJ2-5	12	CASSEGAGTQYF	TGTGCCAGCAGTGAGGGGGCCGGGACCCAGTACTTC
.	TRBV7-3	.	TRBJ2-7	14	CASSLGLNSYEQYF	TGTGCCAGCAGCTTAGGTCTAAACTCCTACGAGCAGTACTTC
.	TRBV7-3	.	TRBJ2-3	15	CASSLQGLETDTQYF	TGTGCCAGCAGCTTACAGGGTCTTGAGACAGATACGCAGTATTTT
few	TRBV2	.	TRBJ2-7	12	CASRDSYYEQYF	TGTGCCAGCAGGGACAGTTACTACGAGCAGTACTTC
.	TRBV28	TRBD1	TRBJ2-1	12	CASRIQGNEQFF	TGTGCCAGCAGAATACAGGGGAATGAGCAGTTCTTC
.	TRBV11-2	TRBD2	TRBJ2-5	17	CASSLRTSGFGGETQYF	TGTGCCAGCAGCCTGAGGACTAGCGGGTTTGGGGGGGAGACCCAGTACTTC
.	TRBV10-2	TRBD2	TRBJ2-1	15	CAASPGTSGRYEQFF	TGCGCCGCCTCCCCTGGGACTAGCGGGAGGTATGAGCAGTTCTTC
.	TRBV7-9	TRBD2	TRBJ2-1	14	CASSPGTSGDEQFF	TGTGCCAGCAGCCCCGGGACTAGTGGCGATGAGCAGTTCTTC